This T cell receptor (beta chain) appears in the sequencing data of a study of T-cell reconstitution after alpha-beta-depleted transplantation in children. Points on this clonotype: A read error may explain this, as a much larger clone is one base away.

Unique molecular identifiers were incorporated into the prepared TCRbeta library. TCRdb re-analysed the PCR reads in MiXCR, keeping a single row per CDR3 protein. This sample has hundreds of thousands of distinct CDR3 sequences, with about 15% found just once. From germline, CDR1 is DFQATT and CDR2 SNEGSKA (reference sequence). J was trimmed by 3 bases and V by 4 bases; bases with no gene match: 12. The CDR3 totals 17 residues. This clonotype originated in a human donor who donated a stem cell graft to a child with acute myeloid leukemia. Specimen: PBMCs from the stem cell graft donor, collected from the stem cell graft. The chain recombines TRBV20-1 with TRBJ2-1; 10 bases agree with TRBD2. The CDR3 protein is CSAKAGLAREYYNEQFF. In DNA, the CDR3 is TGCAGTGCTAAGGCGGGACTAGCGCGGGAGTACTACAATGAGCAGTTCTTC.